A selection of T cell receptor beta chains follows, all from one sample in a study of OX40 agonist ivuxolimab in advanced cancers. Assay used: immunoSEQ multiplex PCR; TCRdb lists only in-frame clones, some missing. The sample lists 90,000 to 120,000 clones, more than 85% occurring once. The source was CD4+ or CD8+ T cells sorted from blood, collected in a trial of the OX40 agonist ivuxolimab. These receptors were collected from an adult with an advanced solid tumor such as melanoma, head and neck, liver or kidney cancer. CDR3s include the opening cysteine and the closing phenylalanine or tryptophan. The D gene is left open where the match is weak. The size field is filled for only some rows; it gives once, few, many or a size class.

>TRBD1|-|TRBJ2-7|TRBV10-3
CATRQGTGTYEQYF
TGTGCCACCAGACAGGGTACGGGGACCTACGAGCAGTACTTC
>TRBD2|-|TRBJ2-3|TRBV9
CASSAREPGTSGRTITDTQYF
TGTGCCAGCAGCGCGCGAGAACCCGGGACTAGCGGCCGCACTATCACAGATACGCAGTATTTT
>TRBD1|-|TRBJ1-1|TRBV5-4
CASSPRQGAVTEAFF
TGTGCCAGCAGCCCCCGACAGGGAGCTGTCACTGAAGCTTTCTTT
>-|-|TRBJ1-6|TRBV7-3
CASSLTVQGDSPLHF
TGTGCCAGCAGCTTAACGGTACAGGGTGATTCACCCCTCCACTTT
>TRBD1|-|TRBJ1-1|TRBV6-1
CASTAQGIDAFF
TGTGCCAGCACCGCACAGGGGATCGATGCTTTCTTT
>TRBD2|once|TRBJ2-7|TRBV5-1
CASSLVSGGPYSYEQYF
TGCGCCAGCAGCTTGGTTAGCGGGGGGCCCTACTCCTACGAGCAGTACTTC
>-|-|TRBJ1-4|TRBV5-4
CASSTANEKLFF
TGTGCCAGCAGCACAGCTAATGAAAAACTGTTTTTT
>TRBD2|-|TRBJ2-1|TRBV7-9
CASSARPGLAGVGEQFF
TGTGCCAGCAGCGCCAGACCGGGACTAGCGGGAGTGGGTGAGCAGTTCTTC
>TRBD2|-|TRBJ2-5|TRBV11-3
CASSLVLAGVGARETQYF
TGTGCCAGCAGCTTGGTGCTAGCGGGAGTTGGAGCCCGGGAGACCCAGTACTTC
>-|-|TRBJ2-5|TRBV6-5
CASSHRQRTSETQYF
TGTGCCAGCAGTCATAGACAGAGGACGTCAGAGACCCAGTACTTC
>-|-|TRBJ2-3|TRBV6-4
CASSLADSTDTQYF
TGTGCCAGCAGCCTAGCAGATAGCACAGATACGCAGTATTTT
>-|-|TRBJ1-5|TRBV5-1
CASSLRGQTGQPQHF
TGCGCCAGCAGCTTGAGAGGTCAGACGGGGCAGCCCCAGCATTTT
>-|-|TRBJ1-2|TRBV5-5
CASSLARWGNGYTF
TGTGCCAGCAGCTTGGCTAGGTGGGGCAATGGCTACACCTTC
>-|-|TRBJ2-7|TRBV21-1
CASGTNLYEQYF
TGTGCCAGCGGGACAAACCTCTACGAGCAGTACTTC
>-|-|TRBJ2-7|TRBV7-8
CASSQQWGGYEQYF
TGTGCCAGCAGCCAACAGTGGGGCGGCTACGAGCAGTACTTC
>-|once|TRBJ2-7|TRBV5-5
CASSPEPGHSYEQYF
TGTGCCAGCAGCCCAGAACCGGGACACTCCTACGAGCAGTACTTC
>-|many|TRBJ2-1|TRBV30
CAWRAAGLQGEQFF
TGTGCCTGGAGGGCCGCGGGGCTCCAAGGTGAGCAGTTCTTC
>TRBD1|-|TRBJ1-3|TRBV10-1
CASSEDRGRGNTIYF
TGCGCCAGCAGTGAAGACAGGGGACGTGGAAACACCATATATTTT
>-|-|TRBJ2-5|TRBV11-2
CASSLDGFGAQETQYF
TGTGCCAGCAGCTTAGACGGATTCGGGGCACAAGAGACCCAGTACTTC
>-|-|TRBJ2-5|TRBV27
CASSLSGAAGETQYF
TGTGCCAGCAGTTTATCAGGGGCGGCAGGGGAGACCCAGTACTTC
>TRBD2|once|TRBJ2-2|TRBV9
CASSVRSGRTGELFF
TGTGCCAGCAGCGTACGTAGCGGGAGAACCGGGGAGCTGTTTTTT
>-|-|TRBJ2-3|TRBV27
CASSLGDRVLGTDTQYF
TGTGCCAGCAGCCTGGGGGACCGGGTTCTTGGCACAGATACGCAGTATTTT
>-|few|TRBJ1-5|TRBV30
CAWGGSSNQPQHF
TGTGCCTGGGGGGGGAGTAGCAATCAGCCCCAGCATTTT
>-|-|TRBJ2-6|TRBV11-1
CASSLDTSGANVLTF
TGTGCCAGCAGCTTAGACACCTCTGGGGCCAACGTCCTGACTTTC
>-|-|TRBJ2-3|TRBV27
CASSRLVTDTQYF
TGTGCCAGCAGCCGACTCGTCACAGATACGCAGTATTTT
>TRBD1|-|TRBJ2-5|TRBV7-6
CASSPAATGEETQYF
TGTGCCAGCAGCCCAGCCGCGACAGGGGAGGAGACCCAGTACTTC
>TRBD1|-|TRBJ2-5|TRBV5-1
CASSRTGAETQYF
TGCGCCAGCAGCCGGACAGGGGCTGAGACCCAGTACTTC
>-|-|TRBJ1-1|TRBV4-2
CASSQVNREGTEAFF
TGTGCCAGCAGCCAGGTTAACAGGGAGGGAACTGAAGCTTTCTTT
>-|-|TRBJ2-5|TRBV7-9
CASSPGATGGETQYF
TGTGCCAGCAGCCCAGGAGCGACCGGTGGGGAGACCCAGTACTTC
>-|-|TRBJ2-3|TRBV6-5
CASSYSLGADTQYF
TGTGCCAGCAGTTACTCCTTGGGGGCAGATACGCAGTATTTT
>-|-|TRBJ1-1|TRBV30
CAWSNRVRAEAFF
TGTGCCTGGAGCAACAGGGTTAGGGCTGAAGCTTTCTTT
>-|-|TRBJ1-5|TRBV19
CASHDGAYSNQPQHF
TGTGCCAGCCACGACGGGGCCTATAGCAATCAGCCCCAGCATTTT
>TRBD1|-|TRBJ1-1|TRBV2
CASSVTGPAAEAFF
TGTGCCAGCAGCGTGACAGGGCCCGCTGCTGAAGCTTTCTTT
>TRBD1|-|TRBJ1-4|TRBV25-1
CASGHEGDRGRTNEKLFF
TGTGCCAGCGGCCACGAGGGGGACAGGGGCCGAACTAATGAAAAACTGTTTTTT
>-|-|TRBJ1-2|TRBV6-6
CASIPTRRNYGYTF
TGTGCCAGCATCCCGACAAGGAGGAACTATGGCTACACCTTC